The 6 T cell receptor beta chains listed next were all sequenced from one sample in a study of identical twins (dated by TCRdb to 2016 to 2017). The library was obtained by 5' RACE. Sequencing relied on an Illumina HiSeq 2000. TCRdb took the public reads, trimmed them with fastp at Q25, ran MiXCR for clone calling and kept in-frame beta chains. Each CDR3 protein gets just one entry, which takes the most common genes and DNA from the rows behind it. The sample table contains about 660,000 distinct CDR3 sequences; only one count was recorded for around 8.3% of them. Together, the top ten hold 0.75% to 1% of the sample. These data also formed part of another study, on yellow fever vaccine responses in identical twins.

The sample was PBMCs. These receptors came from a woman between 18 and 30 years old in good health.

This clonotype was detected only a few times. The chain couples TRBV13 to TRBJ2-1; 14 positions match TRBD2. Germline V gives CDR1 PRHDT, CDR2 FYEKMQ (reference sequence). The trim removed 5 bases at V and 8 bases at J, leaving 8 bases unmatched. This CDR3 region has 16 residues. CDR3 DNA: TGTGCCAGCAGCCTCGGGACTAGCGGGAGACGCGATGAGCAGTTCTTC. It encodes CASSLGTSGRRDEQFF.

The chain couples TRBV6-5 to TRBJ2-1; TRBD2 aligns across 10 bases. Germline V gene data show CDR1 as MNHEY and CDR2 as SVGAGI. Trimming removed 4 bases from V and 2 bases from J; junction bases left unmatched: 5. The CDR3 length is 16 residues. The CDR3 sequence: CASSSPLAGAYNEQFF. Here the CDR3 DNA reads TGTGCCAGCAGTTCCCCCCTAGCGGGAGCCTACAATGAGCAGTTCTTC.

The table lists this clonotype with a few counts. This chain joins TRBV29-1 and TRBJ2-5; D call uncertain. Trimming shortened V by 4 bases and J by 4 bases, and 7 bases separated the two germline ends. CDR3 length: 11 residues. CDR1 and CDR2 from the germline V gene are SQVTM and ANQGSEA. The CDR3 sequence: CSVGWAETQYF. The CDR3 DNA sequence: TGCAGCGTTGGTTGGGCAGAGACCCAGTACTTC.

The CDR3 loop reads CASSLVGSDEQYF. The DNA for the CDR3 is TGTGCCAGCAGCTTAGTAGGATCCGACGAGCAGTACTTC. V gene TRBV7-2 combines with J gene TRBJ2-7; no reliable D call. The CDR3 is 13 residues long. CDR1 is SGHTA and CDR2 is FQGNSA in the germline V gene. V dropped 1 base and J dropped 5 bases, with 9 bases sitting between them. Looking up the rest from reference TRBV7-2 and TRBJ2-7 gives the full variable domain: GAGVSQSPSNKVTEKGKDVELRCDPISGHTALYWYRQSLGQGLEFLIYFQGNSAPDKSGLPSDRFSAERTGGSVSTLTIQRTQQEDSAVYLCASSLVGSDEQYFGPGTRLTVT.

In this sample, this clonotype turned up many times. This sequence joins TRBV27 and TRBJ2-3; D remains ambiguous. Trimming shortened V by 2 bases and J by 0 bases, and 18 bases separated the two germline ends. The CDR3 sequence is 18 residues long. Germline lookup yields CDR1 MNHEY and CDR2 SMNVEV (reference sequence). Written as DNA, the CDR3 is TGTGCCAGCAGTTTAAGAGGCAGAGGTGAACTTAGCACAGATACGCAGTATTTT. This translates into CASSLRGRGELSTDTQYF.

The chain combines TRBV6-1 with TRBJ2-7, with D tentatively TRBD1 (5 bases). The germline V gene has CDR1 MNHNS and CDR2 SASEGT. This CDR3 is 15 amino acids long. The V gene lost 0 bases and the J gene lost 1 base, with 10 bases spanning the gap. CDR3 protein: CASSEAYRGSYEQYF. The CDR3 DNA sequence: TGTGCCAGCAGTGAAGCTTATAGGGGTTCCTACGAGCAGTACTTC.